Below, 23 T cell receptor beta chains from the same sample are listed, as sequenced in a study of T cell changes during pregnancy in multiple sclerosis. Some clones are missing from TCRdb's copy, which holds only in-frame ones; the method was immunoSEQ multiplex PCR. The table records fewer than 45,000 clones, 91% of them present only once. The sequencing used CD4+ T cells from peripheral blood mononuclear cells, collected in the second trimester of pregnancy. Receptors were obtained from a female donor in good health, enrolled as a control in a pregnancy study.

This rearrangement joins TRBV6-1 to TRBJ2-4; 7 nucleotides match TRBD2. Germline loops: CDR1 MNHNS, CDR2 SASEGT. The CDR3 has 15 amino acids. The V segment lost 5 bases and the J segment 7 bases; nucleotides outside the gene matches: 11. CDR3 DNA sequence: TGTGCCAGCAGTAAGACTAGCTCCCCCTGGAACATTCAGTACTTC. Translation: CASSKTSSPWNIQYF.

This chain uses TRBV14 with TRBJ1-2, with 7 nucleotides matching TRBD1. This CDR3 comprises 13 residues. The germline V gene has CDR1 SGHDN and CDR2 FVKESK. V trimming: 3 bases; J trimming: 2 bases; junction bases outside the gene matches: 0. The CDR3 sequence: CASSHRGNYGYTF. The CDR3 region has the DNA TGTGCCAGCAGCCACAGGGGGAACTATGGCTACACCTTC.

This clone has a single count. The chain is built from TRBV5-1 and TRBJ1-2; 9 positions agree with TRBD1. With 4 bases clipped from V and 3 bases from J, the junction kept 7 bases outside the gene matches. The length of the CDR3 is 15 residues. The V gene's germline CDR1 is SGHRS and CDR2 YFSETQ. The CDR3 coding sequence is TGCGCCAGCAGCATCGGGACAGGGCCTTACTATGGCTACACCTTC. It codes for CASSIGTGPYYGYTF.

In its sample, this clone was seen once. This chain links TRBV7-6 with TRBJ1-1; 7 nucleotides match TRBD1. V lost 2 bases to trimming and J lost 1 base; unmatched junction nucleotides: 1. Germline V CDR1 and CDR2: SGHVS, FNYEAQ. This CDR3 spans 14 amino acids. CDR3 loop: CASSLTGANTEAFF. The CDR3 bases are TGTGCCAGCAGCTTAACAGGGGCGAACACTGAAGCTTTCTTT.

To note about this clone: Mismatch with germline at one junction end may stem from a read error. The chain links TRBV7-7 to TRBJ2-1, with D perhaps TRBD2 (6 bases). The germline CDR1 and CDR2 sequences are SSHAT and FNYEAQ (reference sequence). This CDR3 comprises 13 residues. The CDR3 sequence: CASSLGVLAEQFF. As DNA, the CDR3 is TGTGCTAGCAGCTTAGGGGTTCTAGCGGAGCAGTTCTTC. Looking up the rest from reference TRBV7-7 and TRBJ2-1 gives the full variable domain: GAGVSQSPRYKVTKRGQDVTLRCDPISSHATLYWYQQALGQGPEFLTYFNYEAQPDKSGLPSDRFSAERPEGSISTLTIQRTEQRDSAMYRCASSLGVLAEQFFGPGTRLTVL.

This chain uses TRBV11-2 with TRBJ2-3; TRBD1 matches at 7 bases. J lost 2 bases, V lost 5 bases, and 1 base had no gene match. This CDR3 comprises 13 residues. Germline assignment: CDR1 SGHAT and CDR2 FQNNGV. The CDR3 DNA is TGTGCCAGCAGCAGGGGGCCCACAGATACGCAGTATTTT. Protein sequence: CASSRGPTDTQYF.

The J gene is TRBJ2-2, the V gene TRBV7-2; no firm D call. The CDR3 is made up of 15 amino acids. V lost 5 bases and J 7 bases, leaving 17 bases between the germline ends. The germline CDR1 and CDR2 sequences are SGHTA and FQGNSA. The CDR3 spells CASSTPSAALGELFF. The CDR3 nucleotides are TGTGCCAGCAGCACCCCCAGCGCAGCTCTCGGGGAGCTGTTTTTT.

The chain combines TRBV10-3 with TRBJ2-3; 9 nucleotides match TRBD2. This CDR3 spans 15 amino acids. Trimming took 3 bases from V and 1 from J; bases not matched to a gene: 2. CDR1 ENHRY and CDR2 SYGVKD come from the germline V gene. CDR3: CAISEIAGGTDTQYF. The CDR3 DNA reads as TGTGCCATCAGTGAAATAGCGGGGGGCACAGATACGCAGTATTTT.

The chain links TRBV9 to TRBJ2-1; TRBD2 agrees at 10 bases. Germline V gene data show CDR1 as SGDLS and CDR2 as YYNGEE. Trimming at V came to 4 bases and at J to 7 bases, leaving 14 bases not matched to a gene. The CDR3 extends over 17 amino acids. CDR3 amino acids: CASSPLIGTSAGNEQFF. DNA of the CDR3: TGTGCCAGCAGCCCGTTGATCGGGACTAGCGCCGGGAATGAGCAGTTCTTC.

The chain is built from TRBV7-2 and TRBJ2-7, with no clear D. Looked up from germline, CDR1 is SGHTA and CDR2 is FQGNSA. The CDR3 contains 13 residues. V was shortened by 5 bases and J by 4 bases, with 12 bases between the two germline ends. The CDR3 reads CASSPGFGYEQYF. CDR3 bases: TGTGCCAGCAGCCCCGGGTTCGGTTACGAGCAGTACTTC.

The genes are TRBV11-2 and TRBJ2-5, with 8 bases that match TRBD1. Trimming cost V 5 bases and J 4 bases; bases outside gene matches: 12. The germline CDR1 and CDR2 sequences are SGHAT and FQNNGV. The CDR3 has 16 residues. The DNA for the CDR3 is TGTGCCAGCAGCCAAGCTGGACAGGGTTTAGCAGAGACCCAGTACTTC. Amino acid sequence: CASSQAGQGLAETQYF.

This chain links TRBV29-1 with TRBJ2-1; a possible D gene is TRBD1 (6 bases). V lost 6 bases and J 13 bases, leaving 19 bases between the germline ends. Germline V CDR1 and CDR2: SQVTM, ANQGSEA. The CDR3 contains 12 residues. Here the CDR3 reads CSVNRAMTEQFF. The CDR3 nucleotides read TGCAGCGTGAACAGGGCAATGACGGAACAGTTCTTC.

This clone was seen more than once but under ten times. The chain joins TRBV5-5 to TRBJ2-1; 8 bases are shared with TRBD2. Trimming cost V 4 bases and J 14 bases; bases outside gene matches: 11. Germline V CDR1 and CDR2: SGHKS, YYEKEE (reference sequence). This CDR3 is built from 13 residues. For the CDR3, the DNA is TGTGCCAGCAGCCAATTTAGCGGGGCGAGGGAGTTCTTC. Translated: CASSQFSGAREFF.

The chain is built from TRBV7-8 and TRBJ1-4, with 7 positions matching TRBD1. J was trimmed by 8 bases and V by 5 bases; bases with no gene match: 14. The V gene's germline CDR1 is SGHVS and CDR2 FQNEAQ. The CDR3 contains 16 residues. Written as DNA, the CDR3 is TGTGCCAGCAGCCCCCAGCTTGACAGGGCTGAAGAAAAACTGTTTTTT. This encodes CASSPQLDRAEEKLFF.

In this sample, this clone turned up a few times. The CDR3 protein is CSVGTGRNTGELFF. The CDR3 nucleotides are TGCAGCGTTGGAACCGGGAGGAACACCGGGGAGCTGTTTTTT. The chain employs TRBV29-1 and TRBJ2-2, with D possibly TRBD2 on 6 matching bases. CDR1 and CDR2 (germline): SQVTM, ANQGSEA. The CDR3 is 14 residues long. V was cut by 4 bases and J by 1 base, with 10 bases left in between.

The V and J genes are TRBV18 and TRBJ2-5, with TRBD2 identical over 14 bases. With the DNA end fitting TRBJ2-7 better, the J assignment may be wrong. CDR3 length: 16 residues. The germline gives CDR1 KGHSH, CDR2 LQKENI. The DNA of the CDR3 is TGTGCCAGCTCACCACCGGGACTAGCGGGGGACTACGAGCAGTACTTC. It translates to CASSPPGLAGDYEQYF.

This clone came up a few times. The chain recombines TRBV10-3 with TRBJ2-1; possible D gene TRBD1, 7 bases. The CDR3 is made up of 13 amino acids. V lost 8 bases, J lost 4 bases, and 12 bases lay in between. The germline CDR1 and CDR2 sequences are ENHRY and SYGVKD. CDR3 loop: CAIWRGPYNEQFF. The CDR3 DNA follows: TGTGCCATCTGGAGGGGGCCTTACAATGAGCAGTTCTTC.

The J gene is TRBJ2-1, the V gene TRBV9, with D possibly matching TRBD2 (6 bases). V was trimmed by 4 bases and J by 4 bases, leaving 18 bases between them. CDR1 SGDLS and CDR2 YYNGEE come from the germline V gene. This CDR3 spans 16 amino acids. The CDR3 is CASSLKTRWAYNEQFF. The CDR3 region has the DNA TGTGCCAGCAGCCTCAAGACTAGATGGGCGTACAATGAGCAGTTCTTC.

The rearrangement uses TRBV28 and TRBJ2-7; D is unresolved. The CDR3 spans 13 residues. Germline CDR1 reads MDHEN; CDR2 reads SYDVKM. With 2 bases removed from V and 0 bases from J, the gap between germline ends came to 5 bases. The CDR3 DNA sequence: TGTGCCAGCAGTTTAGGGCGCTCCTACGAGCAGTACTTC. Protein sequence: CASSLGRSYEQYF.

The genes are TRBV5-6 and TRBJ2-7, with D possibly being TRBD1 (6 bases). This CDR3 spans 15 amino acids. Per the germline V gene, CDR1 is SGHDT and CDR2 is YYEEEE. V was cut by 0 bases and J by 0 bases, with 10 bases left in between. CDR3 DNA: TGTGCCAGCAGCTTGGGACAGGCGTCCTCCTACGAGCAGTACTTC. Amino acids: CASSLGQASSYEQYF.

This clone was found once. This rearrangement joins TRBV10-3 to TRBJ2-4; 7 bases fit TRBD2. Germline loops: CDR1 ENHRY, CDR2 SYGVKD. V lost 0 bases and J lost 3; bases outside the gene matches: 11. The CDR3 is made up of 18 amino acids. The CDR3 reads CAISESSGAGVGKNIQYF. The CDR3, as DNA: TGTGCCATCAGTGAGTCCAGTGGGGCGGGAGTCGGCAAAAACATTCAGTACTTC.

The V gene is TRBV18, the J gene TRBJ2-7, with D tentatively TRBD1 (5 bases). Between the trimmed V and J ends, which lost 0 bases and 6 bases, there was a span of 6 bases. This CDR3 comprises 12 residues. The germline V gene encodes CDR1 KGHSH and CDR2 LQKENI. The CDR3 is CASSPPGLEQYF. DNA for the CDR3: TGTGCCAGCTCACCACCGGGGCTCGAGCAGTACTTC.

The sample holds one count of this clone. The chain links TRBV5-1 to TRBJ2-6; tentative D call: TRBD1 (6 bases). The CDR3 runs to 17 residues. Trimming stripped 4 bases from V and 0 bases from J, with 14 bases between. Germline loops: CDR1 SGHRS, CDR2 YFSETQ. The CDR3 region is CASSPPTGSSGANVLTF. In DNA, the CDR3 is TGCGCCAGCAGCCCCCCGACAGGCAGCTCTGGGGCCAACGTCCTGACTTTC.